Each of the 16 T cell receptor beta chains below was sequenced from the same sample in a study of cytomegalovirus exposure and HLA in healthy donors (dated by TCRdb to the late 2010s). The library came from the immunoSEQ multiplex PCR assay. Entries here come from immuneACCESS through TCRdb and include only in-frame sequences with V and J called. Some clones fail to appear in such tables; in the studies checked, an unresolved V gene covers under half of the shortfall, and the cause of the remainder is unknown. This sample holds 43,000 or so clones; about 93% were observed only once. The ten largest clones take up approximately 5.9% of the sample. Sequencing was performed on PBMCs. These receptors were obtained from a man younger than 35 in good health and CMV-seronegative.

The chain employs TRBV6-4 and TRBJ2-2; D gene ambiguous. The CDR3 sequence is 13 residues long. V was pared by 4 bases and J by 5 bases, with 8 bases between. Per germline, CDR1 MRHNA and CDR2 SNTAGT. The CDR3 sequence: CASSVRDTGELFF. In DNA form, the CDR3 reads TGTGCCAGCAGTGTTCGCGATACCGGGGAGCTGTTTTTT.

For this clone: Other DNA sequences in the sample encode the same CDR3. This chain joins TRBV9 and TRBJ2-3, with a possible D match to TRBD1 (5 bases). The CDR3 contains 15 residues. V was cut by 0 bases and J by 5 bases, with 13 bases left in between. Germline V gene lookup returns CDR1 SGDLS and CDR2 YYNGEE. The DNA of the CDR3 is TGTGCCAGCAGCGTAGTAGGGGCCGGTGGAGATACGCAGTATTTT. Encoded protein: CASSVVGAGGDTQYF.

V is TRBV6-1 and J is TRBJ1-6; 7 bases are a match to TRBD1. The CDR3 has 15 amino acids. J was trimmed by 6 bases and V by 5 bases; bases with no gene match: 7. Germline V gene lookup returns CDR1 MNHNS and CDR2 SASEGT. CDR3 sequence reads: CASSPLTGRNSPLHF. CDR3 nucleotide sequence: TGTGCCAGCAGTCCGCTGACAGGGCGTAATTCACCCCTCCACTTT.

V is TRBV13 and J is TRBJ2-3; the D is unclear. The CDR3 is 14 amino acids. Germline loops: CDR1 PRHDT, CDR2 FYEKMQ (reference sequence). The V gene lost 4 bases and the J gene lost 2 bases, with 10 bases spanning the gap. Here the CDR3 reads CASSSRSLTDTQYF. Here the CDR3 DNA reads TGTGCCAGCAGCTCCAGGTCTCTCACAGATACGCAGTATTTT. Filled out from reference TRBV13 and TRBJ2-3, the complete variable domain reads AAGVIQSPRHLIKEKRETATLKCYPIPRHDTVYWYQQGPGQDPQFLISFYEKMQSDKGSIPDRFSAQQFSDYHSELNMSSLELGDSALYFCASSSRSLTDTQYFGPGTRLTVL.

This clone came up once. This chain joins TRBV5-1 and TRBJ1-6; D is unclear. Germline CDR1 reads SGHRS; CDR2 reads YFSETQ. The V end was cut by 0 bases, the J end by 8 bases, with 9 bases between. This CDR3 spans 14 amino acids. The CDR3 loop is CASSLVPADSPLHF. CDR3 nucleotides: TGCGCCAGCAGCTTGGTCCCGGCGGATTCACCCCTCCACTTT.

The V gene is TRBV25-1, the J gene TRBJ2-1; D call uncertain. The CDR3 runs 15 residues. CDR1 is MGHDK, CDR2 SYGVNS, per germline. V lost 5 bases to trimming and J lost 1 base, with 12 bases between them. As DNA, the CDR3 is TGTGCCAGCAGTCGCGCGGTGGGTTCCTACAATGAGCAGTTCTTC. Amino acid sequence: CASSRAVGSYNEQFF.

The rearrangement uses TRBV27 and TRBJ2-3; D perhaps matches TRBD2 (7 bases). Germline assignment: CDR1 MNHEY and CDR2 SMNVEV (reference sequence). The CDR3 has 16 residues. V dropped 0 bases and J dropped 6 bases, with 16 bases sitting between them. CDR3 sequence reads: CASSLSRGEGADTQYF. In nucleotides, the CDR3 is TGTGCCAGCAGTTTATCGAGGGGGGAGGGTGCCGATACGCAGTATTTT.

The chain links TRBV6-1 to TRBJ2-7; D unclear. The germline V and J ends were trimmed by 3 bases and 1 base, with 7 bases remaining between them. The CDR3 spans 13 residues. Germline CDR1 MNHNS, CDR2 SASEGT. The CDR3 is CASSDGRSYEQYF. The DNA of the CDR3 is TGTGCCAGCAGTGATGGCCGTTCCTACGAGCAGTACTTC.

This clone has a single count. The V gene is TRBV9, the J gene TRBJ2-1, with 13 bases matching TRBD2. The germline V gene encodes CDR1 SGDLS and CDR2 YYNGEE. After removal of 0 bases from V and 7 bases from J, the junction contained 1 base not matched to a gene. There are 15 residues in the CDR3. CDR3 sequence (DNA): TGTGCCAGCAGCGTAGCGACTAGCGGGGGGAATGAGCAGTTCTTC. It codes for CASSVATSGGNEQFF. The full variable domain, rest sourced from reference TRBV9 and TRBJ2-1, is DSGVTQTPKHLITATGQRVTLRCSPRSGDLSVYWYQQSLDQGLQFLIQYYNGEERAKGNILERFSAQQFPDLHSELNLSSLELGDSALYFCASSVATSGGNEQFFGPGTRLTVL.

This clone is termed large. The chain carries TRBV9 and TRBJ2-1, with 7 nucleotides matching TRBD1. Per the germline V gene, CDR1 is SGDLS and CDR2 is YYNGEE. V dropped 4 bases and J dropped 6; count of bases not matched to a gene: 7. This CDR3 spans 14 amino acids. The CDR3 bases are TGTGCCAGCAGCCTAGGGGGCAGGCCCAATGAGCAGTTCTTC. Translation gives CASSLGGRPNEQFF.

The chain carries TRBV5-6 and TRBJ2-7; TRBD1 matches at 8 bases. Trimming cost V 4 bases and J 7 bases; bases outside gene matches: 16. The germline gives CDR1 SGHDT, CDR2 YYEEEE. The CDR3 loop spans 16 amino acids. CDR3 loop: CASSNFRGQIPLEQYF. For the CDR3, the DNA is TGTGCCAGCAGCAACTTCAGGGGGCAGATACCCCTTGAGCAGTACTTC. Full variable domain (rest looked up from reference TRBV5-6 and TRBJ2-7): DAGVTQSPTHLIKTRGQQVTLRCSPKSGHDTVSWYQQALGQGPQFIFQYYEEEERQRGNFPDRFSGHQFPNYSSELNVNALLLGDSALYLCASSNFRGQIPLEQYFGPGTRLTVT.

The rearrangement uses TRBV7-6 and TRBJ2-5; D perhaps matches TRBD2 (5 bases). CDR3 length: 13 amino acids. The ends were cut back, 5 bases at V and 7 bases at J, with 14 bases in the middle. The germline V gene encodes CDR1 SGHVS and CDR2 FNYEAQ. The CDR3 region has the DNA TGTGCCAGCAGCGTAGACCGAAGCGGGACCCAGTACTTC. This translates into CASSVDRSGTQYF.

The CDR3, as DNA: TGTGCCAGCAGCCCGAAGTCAGGACAGGGTGGCACTGAAGCTTTCTTT. Its protein is CASSPKSGQGGTEAFF. The V gene is TRBV5-4, the J gene TRBJ1-1; 8 bases align to TRBD1. The V and J ends lost 4 bases and 4 bases, in that order; junction bases with no gene match: 12. Germline CDR1 is SGHNT and CDR2 is YYREEE (reference sequence). The CDR3 is 16 residues long.

The chain joins TRBV6-5 to TRBJ1-6, with D perhaps matching TRBD1 (6 bases). The CDR3 is made up of 14 amino acids. The germline gives CDR1 MNHEY, CDR2 SVGAGI. Trimming stripped 6 bases from V and 7 bases from J, with 13 bases between. The CDR3 is CASREGQSNSPLHF. CDR3 coding DNA: TGTGCCAGCAGGGAAGGACAGAGCAATTCACCCCTCCACTTT.

The chain joins TRBV29-1 to TRBJ2-1, with 10 positions matching TRBD2. J gave up 9 bases and V 1 base, and 3 bases lay outside the gene matches. This CDR3 has 13 amino acids. Germline V CDR1 and CDR2: SQVTM, ANQGSEA. The CDR3 spells CSVEGSGRTEQFF. The CDR3 DNA is TGCAGCGTTGAAGGTAGCGGGAGGACTGAGCAGTTCTTC.

The chain's CDR3 is CASSQDLRRQGDKDGYTF. The CDR3 DNA reads TGCGCCAGCAGCCAAGACCTCAGACGACAGGGGGATAAAGATGGCTACACCTTC. The chain combines TRBV4-1 with TRBJ1-2; 9 nucleotides line up with TRBD1. The germline V gene has CDR1 MGHRA and CDR2 YSYEKL. V was pared by 0 bases and J by 6 bases, with 14 bases of the junction left unmatched. The CDR3 sequence is 18 residues long.